What follows is one TCR beta chain and its context. The data originate from a study of cytomegalovirus exposure and HLA in healthy donors. The CDR3 spans 13 residues. V gave up 5 bases and J gave up 6 bases, with 10 bases separating them. Germline V gives CDR1 SGHVS, CDR2 FNYEAQ. The PCR was carried out with 60 Vbeta primers and 13 Jbeta primers. The assay was immunoSEQ multiplex PCR, and TCRdb's table has in-frame clones only and misses some. The repertoire holds 150,000 to 200,000 clones, with just over 70% as singletons. The chain recombines TRBV7-6 with TRBJ2-2; unclear D gene. The TCR originated in a man between 18 and 35 years old in good health and CMV-seropositive. The sample taken for sequencing was PBMCs. The CDR3 sequence: CASSPREAGELFF. In nucleotides, the CDR3 is TGTGCCAGCAGCCCTCGCGAGGCCGGGGAGCTGTTTTTT.